This is a list of T cell receptor beta chains from one sample in a study of breast tumors, draining lymph nodes, adjacent tissues. Each CDR3 protein gets one entry after TCRdb re-called the multiplex PCR reads with MiXCR. The table records roughly 70,000 distinct CDR3 sequences, around two fifths of them present only once. Sequencing was carried out using breast tumor tissue. The receptors here all came from a female donor with breast cancer. Some clones in this sample may be carry-over from other donors' samples. The CDR3 runs from the conserved cysteine through the conserved F or W. A D gene is named only where the DNA matches it firmly. Size is omitted from some rows. Given values are once, few, many or a class for expanded clones.

>TRBJ2-1|TRBV20-1|TRBD1|-
CSARDLQGAHEQFF
TGCAGTGCTAGAGATCTACAGGGGGCGCATGAGCAGTTCTTC
>TRBJ1-2|TRBV12-3/TRBV12-4|TRBD1|many
CASSPGTGGNYGYTF
TGTGCCAGCAGTCCGGGGACAGGAGGGAACTATGGCTACACCTTC
>TRBJ2-5|TRBV6-5|-|-
CASNPATLNQETQHF
TGTGCCAGCAATCCCGCGACACTTAACCAGGAGACCCAGCACTTC
>TRBJ2-2|TRBV20-1|TRBD2|-
CSALTLAGATGELFF
TGCAGTGCGCTTACACTAGCGGGTGCGACCGGGGAGCTGTTTTTT
>TRBJ2-1|TRBV9|-|many
CASSVAPLNEQFF
TGTGCCAGCAGCGTAGCACCCCTCAATGAGCAGTTCTTC
>TRBJ2-6|TRBV2|-|-
CASSRGQYSGANVLTF
TGTGCCAGCAGTCGCGGACAGTACTCTGGGGCCAACGTCCTGACTTTC
>TRBJ1-2|TRBV5-1|TRBD1|-
CASSLAKTGGNTF
TGCGCCAGCAGCTTGGCCAAAACAGGGGGCAACACCTTC
>TRBJ2-1|TRBV7-2|-|many
CASSLGTYEQFF
TGTGCCAGCAGCTTAGGAACATATGAGCAGTTCTTC
>TRBJ2-7|TRBV6-1|-|many
CASSEAPTSGEQYF
TGTGCCAGCAGTGAAGCGCCGACATCGGGCGAGCAGTACTTC
>TRBJ1-4|TRBV11-3|-|once
CAISNREKLFF
TGTGCCATCTCGAACAGGGAAAAACTGTTTTTT